One sample yielded the 7 T cell receptor beta chains listed below, sequenced in a study of cytomegalovirus exposure and HLA in healthy donors. Some clones are missing from TCRdb's copy, which holds only in-frame ones; the method was immunoSEQ multiplex PCR. The data hold more than 95,000 clones, with approximately 94% observed a single time. Sequenced sample: PBMCs. Source of these receptors: a woman aged 18-29 years in good health and CMV-seronegative.

The rearrangement links TRBV7-2 to TRBJ2-7, with 9 bases identical to TRBD2. Per germline, CDR1 SGHTA and CDR2 FQGNSA. The junction had 7 bases not matched to a gene; V was cut back by 5 bases and J by 2 bases. This CDR3 has 15 amino acids. The CDR3 loop is CASSLSGRGPYEQYF. DNA of the CDR3: TGTGCCAGCAGCCTTAGCGGGAGAGGCCCCTACGAGCAGTACTTC.

Here the CDR3 reads CASSTLLGTEAFF. CDR3 DNA: TGTGCCAGTAGTACTCTGCTCGGGACTGAAGCTTTCTTT. V is TRBV19 and J is TRBJ1-1; D is uncertain. The CDR3 contains 13 residues. The V gene's germline CDR1 is LNHDA and CDR2 SQIVND (reference sequence). Trimming left V 4 bases short and J 5 bases short, with 11 bases between.

The CDR3 DNA reads TGTGCCAGTAGTGCCTCGGGACTAGCGGGAGGATTGGTAAGCTCCTACGAGCAGTACTTC. Translating it yields CASSASGLAGGLVSSYEQYF. V is TRBV19 and J is TRBJ2-7; 15 positions match TRBD2. CDR1 LNHDA and CDR2 SQIVND come from the germline V gene (reference sequence). V was clipped by 5 bases and J by 0 bases; unmatched bases: 14. This CDR3 has 20 amino acids.

The chain joins TRBV27 to TRBJ2-5; possibly TRBD1 for D (6 bases). This CDR3 is built from 13 residues. Trimming took off 6 bases at V and 1 base at J, with 9 bases between the two ends. Germline V lookup: CDR1 MNHEY, CDR2 SMNVEV (reference sequence). For the CDR3, the DNA is TGTGCCAGCAGGGGGGCTCCCCAAGAGACCCAGTACTTC. This translates into CASRGAPQETQYF.

As concerns this clone: Other DNA variants within this sample encode the same CDR3. J is TRBJ2-5 and V is TRBV5-1; no reliable D call. Trimming pared 1 base from V and 2 bases from J, leaving 9 bases between. CDR1 is SGHRS and CDR2 is YFSETQ in the germline V gene. This CDR3 has 14 residues. The CDR3 DNA reads as TGCGCCAGCAGCTTGTTGGCAAGACAAGAGACCCAGTACTTC. As protein: CASSLLARQETQYF.

This rearrangement joins TRBV27 to TRBJ1-1; D is ambiguous. CDR1 MNHEY and CDR2 SMNVEV come from the germline V gene (reference sequence). V lost 4 bases to trimming and J lost 4 bases, with 19 bases between them. This CDR3 comprises 16 residues. Written as DNA, the CDR3 is TGTGCCAGCAGTTATCTTGGACCCCGAGGGAGCACTGAAGCTTTCTTT. It yields the protein CASSYLGPRGSTEAFF.

The gene calls are TRBV6-4 and TRBJ1-5; possibly TRBD1 for D (5 bases). Germline CDR1 MRHNA, CDR2 SNTAGT. This CDR3 region has 13 residues. V lost 5 bases and J lost 4, with 9 bases in between. The CDR3 DNA reads TGTGCCAGCAGTCTACAGGAGAATCAGCCCCAGCATTTT. It is translated as CASSLQENQPQHF.